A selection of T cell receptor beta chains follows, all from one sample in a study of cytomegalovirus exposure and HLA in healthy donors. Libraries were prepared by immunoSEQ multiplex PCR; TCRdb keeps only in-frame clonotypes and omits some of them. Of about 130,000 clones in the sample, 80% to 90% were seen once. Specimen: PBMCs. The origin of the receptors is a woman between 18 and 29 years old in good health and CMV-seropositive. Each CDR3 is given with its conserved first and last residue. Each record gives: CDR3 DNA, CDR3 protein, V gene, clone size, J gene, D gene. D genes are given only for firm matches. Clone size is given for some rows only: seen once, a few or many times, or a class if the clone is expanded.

DNA: TGTGCCAGCCGGCGCGGGGGGGTTAGCTATGGCTACACCTTC
CDR3: CASRRGGVSYGYTF
V: TRBV28
size: NA
J: TRBJ1-2
D: NA

DNA: TGTGCCAGCAGGGAGGGGTCGGGGAGTAATTCACCCCTCCACTTT
CDR3: CASREGSGSNSPLHF
V: TRBV2
size: NA
J: TRBJ1-6
D: NA

DNA: TGTGCCAGCAGCAGTACCGGGACAGGGCAAGAGACCCAGTACTTC
CDR3: CASSSTGTGQETQYF
V: TRBV28
size: once
J: TRBJ2-5
D: TRBD1

DNA: TGTGCCAGTAGTACCCTGGGGGGGCCGGATGAGCAGTTCTTC
CDR3: CASSTLGGPDEQFF
V: TRBV19
size: NA
J: TRBJ2-1
D: NA

DNA: TGTGCCAGCAGTAAGCGCCCGAACACCGGGGAGCTGTTTTTT
CDR3: CASSKRPNTGELFF
V: TRBV27
size: NA
J: TRBJ2-2
D: NA

DNA: TGTTCCGGATCGGGGGGGCCCACAGATACGCAGTATTTT
CDR3: CSGSGGPTDTQYF
V: TRBV7-9
size: NA
J: TRBJ2-3
D: TRBD2

DNA: TGTGCCAGCAGCACCGACAGGAACACCGGGGAGCTGTTTTTT
CDR3: CASSTDRNTGELFF
V: TRBV7-3
size: NA
J: TRBJ2-2
D: NA

DNA: TGTGCCAGCAGCTTGGTAGCGGGCGTTGCCTACGAGCAGTACTTC
CDR3: CASSLVAGVAYEQYF
V: TRBV7-9
size: NA
J: TRBJ2-7
D: TRBD2

DNA: TGTGCCATCAGGTCAGACAGGGGGCCAATTAACACCGGGGAGCTGTTTTTT
CDR3: CAIRSDRGPINTGELFF
V: TRBV10-3
size: NA
J: TRBJ2-2
D: TRBD1

DNA: TGTGCCAGCAGTTACGGCAGGGGGCTGAACACCGGGGAGCTGTTTTTT
CDR3: CASSYGRGLNTGELFF
V: TRBV6-5
size: NA
J: TRBJ2-2
D: TRBD1

DNA: TGTGCCAGCAAGGACAGGGGGATGTATGAGCAGTACTTC
CDR3: CASKDRGMYEQYF
V: TRBV6-6
size: NA
J: TRBJ2-7
D: TRBD1

DNA: TGTGCCAGCAGCTCCCAGGCAGGTGAAGCTTTCTTT
CDR3: CASSSQAGEAFF
V: TRBV4-2
size: NA
J: TRBJ1-1
D: NA

DNA: TGTGCCAGGGGAAACAGGGGGTATGGCTACACCTTC
CDR3: CARGNRGYGYTF
V: TRBV28
size: NA
J: TRBJ1-2
D: TRBD1

DNA: TGCGCCAGCAGCTTGGAATTCGGGACTGAACCCAAAGATACGCAGTATTTT
CDR3: CASSLEFGTEPKDTQYF
V: TRBV5-1
size: NA
J: TRBJ2-3
D: NA

DNA: TGTGCCAGCAGCTTGCCTAGCGGGAATCAAGAGACCCAGTACTTC
CDR3: CASSLPSGNQETQYF
V: TRBV7-6
size: NA
J: TRBJ2-5
D: TRBD2

DNA: TGTGCCAGCAGACCTCGGTGGACAGCTGGAAACACCATATATTTT
CDR3: CASRPRWTAGNTIYF
V: TRBV7-7
size: once
J: TRBJ1-3
D: NA

DNA: TGTGCCAGCAGGAGGGCAAGGGAAGCTTTCTTT
CDR3: CASRRAREAFF
V: TRBV28
size: once
J: TRBJ1-1
D: NA

DNA: TGTGCCAGCAGTGAATTCAGGGTTACCGGGGAGCTGTTTTTT
CDR3: CASSEFRVTGELFF
V: TRBV2
size: NA
J: TRBJ2-2
D: NA

DNA: TGTGCCAGCAGCCCCCCAGGATACAATGAGCAGTTCTTC
CDR3: CASSPPGYNEQFF
V: TRBV7-9
size: NA
J: TRBJ2-1
D: NA

DNA: TGTGCCAGCAGCCAAGGCCGGGACATAACAACTAATGAAAAACTGTTTTTT
CDR3: CASSQGRDITTNEKLFF
V: TRBV7-9
size: NA
J: TRBJ1-4
D: NA

DNA: TGTGCCAGCAGTTTCGGGACTAGCGGGTGCGAGCAGTACTTC
CDR3: CASSFGTSGCEQYF
V: TRBV6-5
size: NA
J: TRBJ2-7
D: TRBD2

DNA: TGCGCCAGCAGCCAGGTTGCGGGGGGGCCAGAGACCCAGTACTTC
CDR3: CASSQVAGGPETQYF
V: TRBV5-1
size: NA
J: TRBJ2-5
D: TRBD2

DNA: TGTGCCAGCAGCTTGGTCGGGACAGGGGCCCCTAACTATGGCTACACCTTC
CDR3: CASSLVGTGAPNYGYTF
V: TRBV5-6
size: NA
J: TRBJ1-2
D: TRBD1

DNA: TGTGCCAGCAGTTACAGGGGAGGCAGCGCAGATACGCAGTATTTT
CDR3: CASSYRGGSADTQYF
V: TRBV28
size: NA
J: TRBJ2-3
D: NA

DNA: TGTGCCAGCAGAAGGCCAGGGGAATCCTATTCACCCCTCCACTTT
CDR3: CASRRPGESYSPLHF
V: TRBV2
size: NA
J: TRBJ1-6
D: NA

DNA: TGTGCCAGCAGCCTAGGGCTCCCCGGGGAGAATAGCAATCAGCCCCAGCATTTT
CDR3: CASSLGLPGENSNQPQHF
V: TRBV7-3
size: few
J: TRBJ1-5
D: NA

DNA: TGTGCCATCAGTGCAAACATCGTCTACGAGCAGTACTTC
CDR3: CAISANIVYEQYF
V: TRBV10-3
size: NA
J: TRBJ2-7
D: NA

DNA: TGCAGCTCGCGACTTTTCCGACTTAGCTCCTATAATTCACCCCTCCACTTT
CDR3: CSSRLFRLSSYNSPLHF
V: TRBV29-1
size: NA
J: TRBJ1-6
D: NA

DNA: TGCGCCAGCAGCCCCGCGGGGAAAATGTCGGCCCTCCACTTT
CDR3: CASSPAGKMSALHF
V: TRBV5-1
size: NA
J: TRBJ1-6
D: NA

DNA: TGCGCCAGCAGCACAACTAGCGGGGGAATCGGGGAGACCCAGTACTTC
CDR3: CASSTTSGGIGETQYF
V: TRBV5-1
size: NA
J: TRBJ2-5
D: TRBD2

DNA: TGTGCCAGCAGCTTAGGTGGGGCGGGGAACACAGATACGCAGTATTTT
CDR3: CASSLGGAGNTDTQYF
V: TRBV7-9
size: NA
J: TRBJ2-3
D: NA

DNA: TGTGCCAGCAGTTTACAGGGTACCTACGAGCAGTACTTC
CDR3: CASSLQGTYEQYF
V: TRBV27
size: NA
J: TRBJ2-7
D: NA

DNA: TGTGCCTTGACTACAGGGGGAAGCACTGAAGCTTTCTTT
CDR3: CALTTGGSTEAFF
V: TRBV30
size: NA
J: TRBJ1-1
D: TRBD1

DNA: TGTGCCAGCAGTTTCGGGTCAGAGAATGAAAAACTGTTTTTT
CDR3: CASSFGSENEKLFF
V: TRBV27
size: once
J: TRBJ1-4
D: NA

DNA: TGTGCCAGTAGTATGGGGACAGGGGAAACTGAAGCTTTCTTT
CDR3: CASSMGTGETEAFF
V: TRBV19
size: NA
J: TRBJ1-1
D: TRBD1

DNA: TGTGCCAGCAGCTTAGTTCACAGGGGGATGGCTAATGAAAAACTGTTTTTT
CDR3: CASSLVHRGMANEKLFF
V: TRBV7-9
size: few
J: TRBJ1-4
D: TRBD1

DNA: TGCGCCACCCACGGGGTGCCCTACGAGCAGTACTTC
CDR3: CATHGVPYEQYF
V: TRBV23-1
size: few
J: TRBJ2-7
D: NA

DNA: TGTGCCATCTCCAGGGGCAGGGGAGATGAAAAACTGTTTTTT
CDR3: CAISRGRGDEKLFF
V: TRBV10-3
size: NA
J: TRBJ1-4
D: NA

DNA: TGCAGCGTTGAAGATCCTGGCGGGGGGGGTGCGGAGACCCAGTACTTC
CDR3: CSVEDPGGGGAETQYF
V: TRBV29-1
size: NA
J: TRBJ2-5
D: TRBD2

DNA: TGTGCCAGCAGCCTGGCGGAGGGGTCAGATACGCAGTATTTT
CDR3: CASSLAEGSDTQYF
V: TRBV6-4
size: NA
J: TRBJ2-3
D: NA

DNA: TGTGCCAGCAGCTTAGCGCCCAAGGGGCTCCAGAGGGCTTTCTTT
CDR3: CASSLAPKGLQRAFF
V: TRBV7-2
size: NA
J: TRBJ1-1
D: NA

DNA: TGTGCCTTACTCCCTCCGGGACAGGGTGGTCAGCCCCAGCATTTT
CDR3: CALLPPGQGGQPQHF
V: TRBV7-3
size: NA
J: TRBJ1-5
D: TRBD1

DNA: TGTGCCAGCAGCTTCCGGGACTCCCGCACAGATACGCAGTATTTT
CDR3: CASSFRDSRTDTQYF
V: TRBV7-2
size: NA
J: TRBJ2-3
D: NA

DNA: TGTGCCAGCAGCCCCGGGACAGGGGTTAATCAGCCCCAGCATTTT
CDR3: CASSPGTGVNQPQHF
V: TRBV27
size: NA
J: TRBJ1-5
D: TRBD1

DNA: TGTGCCAGCAGCCAAGGACTAGGGTCCACAGATACGCAGTATTTT
CDR3: CASSQGLGSTDTQYF
V: TRBV5-4
size: NA
J: TRBJ2-3
D: TRBD2

DNA: TGTGCCAGCAGCTTGACAGGCCTACCCTACAATGAGCAGTTCTTC
CDR3: CASSLTGLPYNEQFF
V: TRBV7-3
size: NA
J: TRBJ2-1
D: NA